This record looks at one T cell receptor (beta chain) sequence and its context. Its antigen is still unknown. The data were obtained in a study of T cell repertoires in cytomegalovirus infection. Study as a whole: CMV infection plus the matching HLA type was flagged by public TCR beta signatures. Regarding the study as a whole: CMV-specific HLA-C-restricted TCR beta clonotypes dominated the ex vivo response. Carriage of CMV together with the relevant HLA was identifiable through cumulative public TCR beta family frequency.

TCRdb itself ran the reads through MiXCR, one entry per CDR3 protein. The table lists roughly 800,000 distinct CDR3 sequences, 29% of them singletons. Between the trimmed V and J ends, which lost 5 bases and 9 bases, there was a span of 11 bases. The CDR3 runs 12 residues. Germline V gene lookup returns CDR1 MNHEY and CDR2 SVGAGI. Sequenced here: cultured CD8+ T cells from PBMCs, sampled from culture after CMV antigen stimulation. The sequence derives from a human donor in good health (CMV status not recorded). Some clones in this sample may be carry-over from other donors' samples. This chain links TRBV6-5 with TRBJ2-1, with D unclear. The CDR3 sequence: CASSNQAAEQFF. CDR3 bases: TGTGCCAGCAGTAACCAGGCCGCTGAGCAGTTCTTC.